This entry is about one T cell receptor (beta chain). The sample holds one count of this clone. What antigen it recognizes has not been identified. Per-nucleotide qualities are absent, and no much larger clonotype sits a single base away. There are 15 amino acids in the CDR3, from cysteine to phenylalanine inclusive. Just CDR3 DNA is preserved here, 45 bases in frame from base 1. Cut back by 2 bases and 7 bases, the V and J ends lie 14 bases apart. The germline V gene supplies CDR1 SNHLY and CDR2 FYNNEI. Libraries were prepared through the immunoSEQ multiplex PCR assay. Here the immuneACCESS table is served through TCRdb, limited to in-frame sequences with V and J called. Missing clones are a known gap in these copies; in checked studies unresolved V genes cover under half, and the rest lacks a known reason. The sample table holds about 660,000 clones, of which around nine tenths were seen once. About 0.01% of the sample rests with the top ten.

These data come from a study of shared T cell receptors in the human thymus (dated by TCRdb to the early 2020s). In the study overall: The study examined how self-reactive, shared T-cell receptor alpha chains are generated in the human thymus.

The same data also went into a second study, on human thymus T cells. Looking at the second paper: Immunologically healthy infants undergoing open corrective cardiac surgery for congenital heart defects in Finland were used as donors. The thymus tissue came from surgical resects taken out during corrective cardiac surgery. Both the thymic and the peripheral blood repertoires appeared to show biased V and J gene segment usage. According to the related research, thymic TCR repertoires were highly overlapping among unrelated individuals. TCR alpha and beta repertoires from roughly eight infant thymus samples and a few related peripheral blood samples were characterized in the study. The cohort included six male and a couple of female infants, with donor ages spanning 7 to 244 days. After being mechanically released from the tissue, thymocytes were kept at -70 degrees C in pellets of roughly 10-30 million cells. A QIAsymphony instrument was used to extract genomic DNA from the frozen cell pellets. Using the immunoSEQ multiplex PCR assay, the TCRB and TCRAD loci were amplified from a standardized quantity of quality-controlled genomic DNA. The V(D)J region was spanned by amplicons of a length sufficient to cover the CDR3 and to identify V and J genes. The amplicons were sequenced on an Illumina platform via the commercial immunoSEQ service. Primer bias and sequencing errors were corrected as previously described, and TCRAD and TCRB were defined on the basis of the IMGT database. Repertoires were analysed with immunoSEQ Analyzer 3.0 and VDJTools, covering basic statistics, V/J segment usage, diversity estimates, rarefaction and pairwise overlap. Diversity was estimated using the Chao1, ChaoE, Efron-Thisted, Shannon and inverse Simpson indices, and was also estimated on datasets down-sampled to the size of the smallest sample. For repertoire overlap, CDR3 nucleotide sequence, V gene and J gene had to match strictly, and clustering was done by Jaccard-based multidimensional scaling. On average, roughly 740,000 unique TCRB clonotypes were obtained from thymus samples, compared with 75,000 to 90,000 from blood samples.

The rearrangement combines TRBV2 with TRBJ1-4; matching of 5 bases hints at TRBD1 as the D gene. Sequencing was performed on thymocytes. The TCR sequence derives from a boy under three years old with a congenital heart defect. Donor details come from another sample of the same person, matched by shared clones. Here is the DNA: TGTGCCAGCAGTGAATGGTCAGGGTCTGGTGAAAAACTGTTTTTT. This codes for CASSEWSGSGEKLFF.